These T cell receptor beta chains were read from a single sample in a study of blood T cells in healthy people across ages. Via MiXCR, TCRdb re-called the 5' RACE reads, giving one row per CDR3 protein. The repertoire includes more than 900,000 distinct CDR3 sequences, 25% to 35% of them detected once, and roughly 10% sits in the top ten. In addition, the sample was reused for a study of T cells of mothers and their children.

The sample comprised blood. These receptors all come from a woman between 35 and 50 years old in good health. Each CDR3 is given without its conserved first and last residue. Fields, in order: J gene, clone size, V gene, CDR3 protein. Some rows have no size entry. The others give once, few or many, or a class for an expanded clone.

J gene: TRBJ2-7
clone size: many
V gene: TRBV20-1
CDR3 protein: SARVVGSYEQY

J gene: TRBJ2-1
clone size: NA
V gene: TRBV7-9
CDR3 protein: ASSSKPSGAQRNEQF

J gene: TRBJ2-5
clone size: many
V gene: TRBV13
CDR3 protein: ASSFGQRETQY

J gene: TRBJ1-1
clone size: NA
V gene: TRBV5-1
CDR3 protein: ASSLAPEMNTEAF

J gene: TRBJ1-2
clone size: NA
V gene: TRBV29-1
CDR3 protein: SGTGDVGYT

J gene: TRBJ2-7
clone size: many
V gene: TRBV7-2
CDR3 protein: ASSLFGTYEQY

J gene: TRBJ2-2
clone size: few
V gene: TRBV20-1
CDR3 protein: SAGTSGFHTGELF

J gene: TRBJ2-5
clone size: many
V gene: TRBV20-1
CDR3 protein: SVRGMVTPQETQY

J gene: TRBJ2-1
clone size: NA
V gene: TRBV20-1
CDR3 protein: SASGASSYNEQF

J gene: TRBJ2-4
clone size: few
V gene: TRBV20-1
CDR3 protein: SAQGDGAKNIQY

J gene: TRBJ1-2
clone size: many
V gene: TRBV12-3/TRBV12-4
CDR3 protein: ASRIGGNYGYT

J gene: TRBJ2-1
clone size: few
V gene: TRBV5-1
CDR3 protein: ASSFSSGAYNEQF

J gene: TRBJ1-5
clone size: few
V gene: TRBV27
CDR3 protein: ASSPNRDQPQH

J gene: TRBJ2-3
clone size: NA
V gene: TRBV5-1
CDR3 protein: ASSRPTSTDTQY

J gene: TRBJ1-1
clone size: few
V gene: TRBV7-3
CDR3 protein: ASSFRRQGANTEAF

J gene: TRBJ2-1
clone size: few
V gene: TRBV6-4
CDR3 protein: ASSQEYSSSYNEQF

J gene: TRBJ1-4
clone size: NA
V gene: TRBV12-3/TRBV12-4
CDR3 protein: ASSLTGLPNEKLF

J gene: TRBJ2-1
clone size: many
V gene: TRBV28
CDR3 protein: ASSSQGGGDNEQF

J gene: TRBJ2-7
clone size: NA
V gene: TRBV20-1
CDR3 protein: SAKEYEQY

J gene: TRBJ2-2
clone size: many
V gene: TRBV7-8
CDR3 protein: ASSPQITGGALYTGELF

J gene: TRBJ1-2
clone size: NA
V gene: TRBV28
CDR3 protein: ASSSLKDYGYT

J gene: TRBJ2-1
clone size: NA
V gene: TRBV6-2/TRBV6-3
CDR3 protein: ASTFLSSYDEQF

J gene: TRBJ1-1
clone size: NA
V gene: TRBV7-2
CDR3 protein: ASSPGHLEAF